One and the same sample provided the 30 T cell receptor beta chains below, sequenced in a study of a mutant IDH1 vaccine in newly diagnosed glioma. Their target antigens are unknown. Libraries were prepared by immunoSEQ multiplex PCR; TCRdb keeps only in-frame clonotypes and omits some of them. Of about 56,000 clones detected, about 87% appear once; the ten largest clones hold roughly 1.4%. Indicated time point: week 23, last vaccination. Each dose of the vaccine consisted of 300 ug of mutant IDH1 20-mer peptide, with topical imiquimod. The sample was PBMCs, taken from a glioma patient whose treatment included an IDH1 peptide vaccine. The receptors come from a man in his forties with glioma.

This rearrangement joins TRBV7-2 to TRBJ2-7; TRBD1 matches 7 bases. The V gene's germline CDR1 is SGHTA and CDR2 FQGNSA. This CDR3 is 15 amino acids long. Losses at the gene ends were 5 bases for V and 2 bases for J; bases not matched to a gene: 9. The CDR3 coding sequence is TGTGCCAGCAGCCCCTATTCCGGGACAGCCTACGAGCAGTACTTC. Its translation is CASSPYSGTAYEQYF.

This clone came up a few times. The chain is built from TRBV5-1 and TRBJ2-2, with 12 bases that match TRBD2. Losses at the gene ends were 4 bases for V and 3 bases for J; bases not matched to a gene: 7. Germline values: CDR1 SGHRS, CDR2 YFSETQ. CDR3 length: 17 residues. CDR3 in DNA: TGCGCCAGCAGCAAGACTAGCGGGAGTGCGTACACCGGGGAGCTGTTTTTT. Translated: CASSKTSGSAYTGELFF.

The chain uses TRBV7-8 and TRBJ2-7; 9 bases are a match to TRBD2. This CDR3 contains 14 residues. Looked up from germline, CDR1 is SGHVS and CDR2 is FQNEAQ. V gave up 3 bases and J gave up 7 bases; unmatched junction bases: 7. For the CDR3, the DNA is TGTGCCAGCAGCTTTGTAGCGGGAGTAGGGGAGCAGTACTTC. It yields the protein CASSFVAGVGEQYF.

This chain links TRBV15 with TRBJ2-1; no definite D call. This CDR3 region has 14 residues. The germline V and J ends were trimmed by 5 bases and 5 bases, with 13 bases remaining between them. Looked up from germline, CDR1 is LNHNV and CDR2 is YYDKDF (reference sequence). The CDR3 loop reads CATSRWSSHNEQFF. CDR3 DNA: TGTGCCACCAGCCGCTGGTCGTCTCACAATGAGCAGTTCTTC.

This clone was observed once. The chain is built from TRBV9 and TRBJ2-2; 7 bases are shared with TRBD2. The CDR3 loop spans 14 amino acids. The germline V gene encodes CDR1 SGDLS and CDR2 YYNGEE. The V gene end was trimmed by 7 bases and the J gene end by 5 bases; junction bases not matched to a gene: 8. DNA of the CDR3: TGTGCCAGCCACCCGGGAGGATGGACCGGGGAGCTGTTTTTT. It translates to CASHPGGWTGELFF. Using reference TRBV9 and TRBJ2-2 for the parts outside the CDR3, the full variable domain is DSGVTQTPKHLITATGQRVTLRCSPRSGDLSVYWYQQSLDQGLQFLIQYYNGEERAKGNILERFSAQQFPDLHSELNLSSLELGDSALYFCASHPGGWTGELFFGEGSRLTVL.

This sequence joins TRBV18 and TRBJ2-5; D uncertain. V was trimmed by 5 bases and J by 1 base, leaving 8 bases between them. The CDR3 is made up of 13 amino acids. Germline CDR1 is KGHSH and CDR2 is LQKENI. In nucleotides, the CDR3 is TGTGCCAGCTCAGTAGGCTTCCAAGAGACCCAGTACTTC. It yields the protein CASSVGFQETQYF.

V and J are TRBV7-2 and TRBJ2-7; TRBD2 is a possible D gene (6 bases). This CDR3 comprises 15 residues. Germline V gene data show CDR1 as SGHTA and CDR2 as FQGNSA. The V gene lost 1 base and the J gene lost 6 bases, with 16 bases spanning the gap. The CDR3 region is CASSLGAGRGLEQYF. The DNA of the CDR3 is TGTGCCAGCAGCTTAGGTGCCGGGAGAGGGCTCGAGCAGTACTTC.

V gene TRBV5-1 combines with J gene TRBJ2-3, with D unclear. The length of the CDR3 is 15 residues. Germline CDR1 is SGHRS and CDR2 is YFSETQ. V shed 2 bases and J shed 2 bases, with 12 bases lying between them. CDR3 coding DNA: TGCGCCAGCAGCTTAGAGTCGGTGAACACAGATACGCAGTATTTT. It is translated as CASSLESVNTDTQYF.

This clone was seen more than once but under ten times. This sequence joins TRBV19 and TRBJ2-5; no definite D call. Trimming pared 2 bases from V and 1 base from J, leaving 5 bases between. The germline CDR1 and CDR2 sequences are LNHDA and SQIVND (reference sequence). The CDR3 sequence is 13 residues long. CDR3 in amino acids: CASSITSQETQYF. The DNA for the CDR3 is TGTGCCAGTAGTATAACCAGCCAAGAGACCCAGTACTTC.

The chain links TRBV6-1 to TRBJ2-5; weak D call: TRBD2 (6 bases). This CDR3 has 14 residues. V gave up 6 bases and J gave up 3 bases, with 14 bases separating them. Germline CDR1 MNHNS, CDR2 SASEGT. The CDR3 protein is CASSSGENEETQYF. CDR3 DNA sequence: TGTGCCAGCAGCTCGGGGGAAAACGAAGAGACCCAGTACTTC.

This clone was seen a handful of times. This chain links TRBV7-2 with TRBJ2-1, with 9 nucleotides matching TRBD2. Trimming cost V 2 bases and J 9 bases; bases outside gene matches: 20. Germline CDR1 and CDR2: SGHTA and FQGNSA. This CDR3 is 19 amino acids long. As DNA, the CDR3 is TGTGCCAGCAGCTTATCCCCCGGAAGGGTCCGAGCGGGAGGATTTGAGCAGTTCTTC. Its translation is CASSLSPGRVRAGGFEQFF.

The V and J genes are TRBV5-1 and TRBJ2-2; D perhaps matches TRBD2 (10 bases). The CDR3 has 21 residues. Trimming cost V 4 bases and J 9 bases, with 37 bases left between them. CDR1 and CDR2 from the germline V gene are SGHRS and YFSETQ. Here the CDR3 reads CASSLGLTGGAAASGSRELFF. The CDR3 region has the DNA TGCGCCAGCAGCCTGGGGTTAACAGGGGGCGCCGCGGCTAGCGGGAGCCGGGAGCTGTTTTTT.

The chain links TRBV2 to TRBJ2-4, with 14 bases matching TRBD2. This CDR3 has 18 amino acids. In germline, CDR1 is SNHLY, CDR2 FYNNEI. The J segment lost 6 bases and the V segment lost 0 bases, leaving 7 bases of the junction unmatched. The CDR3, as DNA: TGTGCCAGCAGTGAAGCGCGGAGACTAGCGGGGGGGAGAAACATTCAGTACTTC. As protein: CASSEARRLAGGRNIQYF. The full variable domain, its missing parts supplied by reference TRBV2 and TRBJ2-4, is EPEVTQTPSHQVTQMGQEVILRCVPISNHLYFYWYRQILGQKVEFLVSFYNNEISEKSEIFDDQFSVERPDGSNFTLKIRSTKLEDSAMYFCASSEARRLAGGRNIQYFGAGTRLSVL.

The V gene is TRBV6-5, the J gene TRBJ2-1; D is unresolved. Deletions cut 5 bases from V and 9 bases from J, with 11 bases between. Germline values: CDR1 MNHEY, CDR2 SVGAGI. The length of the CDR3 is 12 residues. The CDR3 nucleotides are TGTGCCAGCAGTGCTACCAGCTTTGAGCAGTTCTTC. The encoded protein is CASSATSFEQFF.

The CDR3 spells CASSYDIQSYGYTF. As DNA, the CDR3 is TGTGCCAGCAGTTACGATATACAGTCCTATGGCTACACCTTC. This chain connects TRBV6-5 to TRBJ1-2, with unresolved D. Germline CDR1 reads MNHEY; CDR2 reads SVGAGI. With 2 bases removed from V and 4 bases from J, the gap between germline ends came to 11 bases. The CDR3 loop spans 14 amino acids.

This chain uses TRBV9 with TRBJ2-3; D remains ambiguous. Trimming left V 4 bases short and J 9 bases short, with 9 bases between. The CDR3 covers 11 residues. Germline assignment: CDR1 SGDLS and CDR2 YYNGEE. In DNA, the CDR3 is TGTGCCAGCAGCTCCCCCGGAACGCAGTATTTT. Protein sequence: CASSSPGTQYF. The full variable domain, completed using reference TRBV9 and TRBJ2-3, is DSGVTQTPKHLITATGQRVTLRCSPRSGDLSVYWYQQSLDQGLQFLIQYYNGEERAKGNILERFSAQQFPDLHSELNLSSLELGDSALYFCASSSPGTQYFGPGTRLTVL.

This chain's CDR3 is CASSSQQGAGEQYF. CDR3 bases: TGTGCCAGCAGCTCCCAACAGGGGGCGGGCGAGCAGTACTTC. J is TRBJ2-7 and V is TRBV5-6, with 9 bases aligning to TRBD1. Looked up from germline, CDR1 is SGHDT and CDR2 is YYEEEE. Losses at the gene ends were 3 bases for V and 6 bases for J; bases not matched to a gene: 7. The CDR3 length is 14 residues. Based on the CDR3 plus reference TRBV5-6 and TRBJ2-7, the full variable domain is DAGVTQSPTHLIKTRGQQVTLRCSPKSGHDTVSWYQQALGQGPQFIFQYYEEEERQRGNFPDRFSGHQFPNYSSELNVNALLLGDSALYLCASSSQQGAGEQYFGPGTRLTVT.

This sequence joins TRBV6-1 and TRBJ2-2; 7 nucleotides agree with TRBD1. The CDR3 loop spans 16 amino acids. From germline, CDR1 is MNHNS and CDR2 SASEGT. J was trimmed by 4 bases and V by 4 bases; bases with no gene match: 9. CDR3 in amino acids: CASSVQTGLGTGELFF. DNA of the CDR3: TGTGCCAGCAGTGTCCAGACAGGGCTGGGCACCGGGGAGCTGTTTTTT.

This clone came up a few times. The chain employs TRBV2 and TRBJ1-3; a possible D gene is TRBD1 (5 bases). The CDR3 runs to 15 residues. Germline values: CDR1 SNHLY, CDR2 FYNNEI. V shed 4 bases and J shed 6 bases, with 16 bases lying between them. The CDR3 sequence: CASSGGTGGLNTIYF. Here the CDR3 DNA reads TGTGCCAGCAGTGGTGGTACAGGCGGGCTAAACACCATATATTTT.

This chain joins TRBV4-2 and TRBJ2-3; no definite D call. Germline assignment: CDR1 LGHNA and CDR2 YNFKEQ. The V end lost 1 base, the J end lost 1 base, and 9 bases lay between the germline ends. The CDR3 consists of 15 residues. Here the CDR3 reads CASSQGQFGTDTQYF. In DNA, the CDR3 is TGTGCCAGCAGCCAAGGGCAATTCGGCACAGATACGCAGTATTTT.

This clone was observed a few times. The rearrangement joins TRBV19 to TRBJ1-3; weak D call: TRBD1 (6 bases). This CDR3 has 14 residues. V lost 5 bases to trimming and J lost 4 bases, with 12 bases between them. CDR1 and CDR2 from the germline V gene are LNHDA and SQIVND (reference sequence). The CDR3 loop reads CASSRGQGGNTIYF. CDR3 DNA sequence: TGTGCCAGTAGTCGGGGGCAAGGGGGAAACACCATATATTTT.

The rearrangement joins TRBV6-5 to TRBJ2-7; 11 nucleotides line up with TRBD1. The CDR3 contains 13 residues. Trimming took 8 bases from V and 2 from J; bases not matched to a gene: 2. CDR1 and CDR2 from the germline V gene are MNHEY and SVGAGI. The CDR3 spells CASGQGATYEQYF. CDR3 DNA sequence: TGTGCCAGCGGACAGGGGGCTACCTACGAGCAGTACTTC.

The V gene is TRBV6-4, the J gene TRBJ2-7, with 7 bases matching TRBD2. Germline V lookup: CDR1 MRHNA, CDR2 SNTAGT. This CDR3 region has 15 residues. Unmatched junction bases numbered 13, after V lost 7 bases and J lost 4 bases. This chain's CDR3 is CASTTAGLQTYEQYF. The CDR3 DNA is TGTGCCAGCACCACAGCGGGACTTCAAACGTACGAGCAGTACTTC.

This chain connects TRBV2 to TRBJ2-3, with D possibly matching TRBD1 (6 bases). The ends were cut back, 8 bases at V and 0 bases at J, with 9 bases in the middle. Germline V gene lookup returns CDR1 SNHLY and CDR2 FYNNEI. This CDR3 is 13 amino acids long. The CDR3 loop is CASPGASTDTQYF. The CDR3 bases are TGTGCCAGCCCAGGGGCTAGCACAGATACGCAGTATTTT.

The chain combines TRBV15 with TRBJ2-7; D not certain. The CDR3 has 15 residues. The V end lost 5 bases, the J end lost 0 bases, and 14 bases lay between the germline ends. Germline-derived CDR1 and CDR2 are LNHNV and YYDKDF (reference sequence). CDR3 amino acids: CATSLNTAGSYEQYF. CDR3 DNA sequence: TGTGCCACCAGCTTAAACACCGCCGGCTCCTACGAGCAGTACTTC.

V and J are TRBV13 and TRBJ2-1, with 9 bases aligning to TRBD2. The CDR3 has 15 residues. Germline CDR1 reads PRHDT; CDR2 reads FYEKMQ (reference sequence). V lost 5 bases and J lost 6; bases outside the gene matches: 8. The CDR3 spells CASSPRGLAANEQFF. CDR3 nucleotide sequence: TGTGCCAGCAGCCCTAGGGGACTAGCCGCCAATGAGCAGTTCTTC.

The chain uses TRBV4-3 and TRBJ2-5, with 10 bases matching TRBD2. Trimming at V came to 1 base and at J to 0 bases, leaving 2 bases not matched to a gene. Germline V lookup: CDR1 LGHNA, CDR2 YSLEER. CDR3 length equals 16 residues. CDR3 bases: TGCGCCAGCAGCCAAGGAGCGGGAGGGCACCAAGAGACCCAGTACTTC. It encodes CASSQGAGGHQETQYF.

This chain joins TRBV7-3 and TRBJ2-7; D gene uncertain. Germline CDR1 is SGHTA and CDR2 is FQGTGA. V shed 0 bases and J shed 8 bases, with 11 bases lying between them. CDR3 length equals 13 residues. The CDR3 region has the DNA TGTGCCAGCAGCTTAACGTTCGAAGCTAAGCAGTACTTC. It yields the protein CASSLTFEAKQYF.

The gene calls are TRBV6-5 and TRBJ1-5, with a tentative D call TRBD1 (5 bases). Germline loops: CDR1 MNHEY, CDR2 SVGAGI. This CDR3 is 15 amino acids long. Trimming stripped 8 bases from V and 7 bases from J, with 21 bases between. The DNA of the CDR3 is TGTGCCAGCGCTTCCCCCGGGGCCATAGGACAGCCCCAGCATTTT. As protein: CASASPGAIGQPQHF.

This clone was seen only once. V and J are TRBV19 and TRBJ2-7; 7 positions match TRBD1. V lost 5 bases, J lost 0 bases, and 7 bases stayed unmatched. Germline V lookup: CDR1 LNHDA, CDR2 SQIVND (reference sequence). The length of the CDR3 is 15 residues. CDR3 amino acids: CASSHTGTASYEQYF. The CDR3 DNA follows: TGTGCCAGTAGTCACACCGGGACAGCCTCCTACGAGCAGTACTTC.